Sequencing of this TCR beta chain was carried out in a study of blood T cell repertoires in COVID-19. Original processing notes: Quantification of nucleated cells was approximated via reference gene primer amplification. Here immunoSEQ multiplex PCR was the method, and the copy in TCRdb shows in-frame clones only, minus some. V and J calls and clone size are those listed in that table; D and trimming were worked out from the DNA. The repertoire holds 250,000 or so clones, with roughly 90% as singletons. Germline V CDR1 and CDR2: SEHNR, FQNEAQ (reference sequence). V was trimmed by 1 base and J by 4 bases, leaving 14 bases between them. This CDR3 contains 16 residues.

This chain uses TRBV7-9 with TRBJ1-5, with D maybe TRBD1 (5 bases). Sequencing input: peripheral blood. The receptor was derived from a woman aged 55-75 years with COVID-19, enrolled during active disease. The DNA of the CDR3 is TGTGCCAGCAGCTTAGAATCGGGACTCAGGAATCAGCCCCAGCATTTT. It codes for CASSLESGLRNQPQHF.